This T cell receptor (beta chain) was observed in a study of shared clonotypes between healthy human individuals. As regards this clone: What it binds is not known.

Notes on the study in general: Non-shared clonotypes had lower generation probabilities than those shared by all four donors.

Assay execution proceeded at the deep level. Produced via immunoSEQ multiplex PCR; TCRdb's table is partial and in-frame only. The repertoire holds around 2.5 million clones, with approximately 94% as singletons. Per the germline V gene, CDR1 is SGHNT and CDR2 is YYREEE (reference sequence). With 0 bases removed from V and 2 bases from J, the gap between germline ends came to 7 bases. The length of the CDR3 is 14 residues. All of the donors resided in Nashville, Tennessee, and each was a Caucasian adult. A CD45RA+ naive subset and a CD45RA-negative memory subset were split from CD4+ cells. The J gene is TRBJ2-3, the V gene TRBV5-4; D not resolved. The TCR was taken from a man younger than 35 in good health. Some clones in this sample may be carry-over from other donors' samples. Sequenced sample: naive CD4+ T cells from PBMCs. Subset here: CD45RA+ positively selected. The CDR3 DNA reads TGTGCCAGCAGCTTGGTATCCCCCACAGATACGCAGTATTTT. It codes for CASSLVSPTDTQYF.